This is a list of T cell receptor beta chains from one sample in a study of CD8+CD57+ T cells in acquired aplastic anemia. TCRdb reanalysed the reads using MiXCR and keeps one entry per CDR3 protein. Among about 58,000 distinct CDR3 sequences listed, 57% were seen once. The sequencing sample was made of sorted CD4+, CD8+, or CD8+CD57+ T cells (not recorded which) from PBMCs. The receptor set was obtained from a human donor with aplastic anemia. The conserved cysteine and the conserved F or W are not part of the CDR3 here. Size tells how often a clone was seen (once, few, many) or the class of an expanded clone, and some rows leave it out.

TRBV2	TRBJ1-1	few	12	ASSPGTANTEAF
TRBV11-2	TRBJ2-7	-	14	ASRTTFGQFSYEQY
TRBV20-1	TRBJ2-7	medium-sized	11	SAIAGVGYEQY
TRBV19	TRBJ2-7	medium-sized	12	ASSIGSGTYEQY
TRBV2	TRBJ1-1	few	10	ASQDRYTEAF
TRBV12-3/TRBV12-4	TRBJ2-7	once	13	ASRAIAGAGYEQY
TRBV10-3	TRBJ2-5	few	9	ASGPQETQY
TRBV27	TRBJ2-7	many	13	ASSYDLQSSYEQY
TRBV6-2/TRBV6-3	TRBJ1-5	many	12	ASCPTDSSWPQH
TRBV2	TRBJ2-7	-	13	ASSGKRGASHEQY
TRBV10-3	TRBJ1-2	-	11	AIQEAPNYGYT
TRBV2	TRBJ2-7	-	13	ASPTGGWGAKEQY
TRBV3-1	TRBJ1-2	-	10	ASSQGNYGYT
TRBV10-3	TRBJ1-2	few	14	AISWQGARVYYGYT
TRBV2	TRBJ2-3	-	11	ASSQDGEDTQY
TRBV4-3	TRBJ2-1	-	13	ASSQEFRGQDEQF
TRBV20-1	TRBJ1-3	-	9	SARAGNTIY
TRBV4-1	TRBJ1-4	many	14	ASSEEMAGGGEKLF
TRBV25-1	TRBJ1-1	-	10	ASSESYTEAF
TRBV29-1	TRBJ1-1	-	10	SVTGYSTEAF
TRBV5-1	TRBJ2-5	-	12	ASSLYRGEETQY
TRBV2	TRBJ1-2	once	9	ASSEGRGYT
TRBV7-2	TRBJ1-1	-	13	ASSPGGGGLHEAF
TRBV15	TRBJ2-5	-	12	ATSRDQRVQAQY